This entry is about one TCR beta chain. What it binds is not known. The sample originates from a study of T cell repertoires in cytomegalovirus infection. On the study more broadly: The authors used CMV epitopes that were HLA-C-restricted (recently identified) and HLA-B-restricted (well studied). The public TCR beta signatures pointed to both CMV infection and matching HLA type. Overall study results and limits: HLA-C-restricted CMV clonotypes gave the most frequent clonotype in two of eight donors.

TCRdb re-analysed the reads in MiXCR, keeping a single row per CDR3 protein. The sample has around 85,000 distinct CDR3 sequences; roughly 44% are singletons. There are 14 residues in the CDR3. CDR1 is MNHGY, CDR2 SAAAGT, per germline. V shed 0 bases and J 5 bases; nucleotides not matched to a gene: 0. The chain has TRBV6-8 and TRBJ1-2; 10 bases are a match to TRBD1. Sequencing was performed on CD8+ T cells from cultured PBMCs, taken from culture after CMV antigen stimulation. The sequence was obtained from a human donor in good health (CMV status not recorded). Some clones in this sample may be carry-over from other donors' samples. The CDR3 spells CASSYSGQGYGYTF. As DNA, the CDR3 is TGTGCCAGCAGTTACTCGGGACAGGGGTATGGCTACACCTTC.